The rows below give T cell receptor beta chains drawn from one sample of a study of blood T cells in healthy people across ages. TCRdb called the 5' RACE reads again in MiXCR, with one record for every CDR3 protein. Of roughly 1.5 million distinct CDR3 sequences listed, 42% are singletons. The sequencing sample was made of blood. The receptors were sampled from a woman aged 18-29 years in good health. The CDR3 runs from the conserved cysteine through the conserved F or W. The D gene is left open where the match is weak. Expanded clones get a size class; other rows say once, few or many, or leave the size out.

CDR3aa	CDR3nt	j_gene	d_gene	v_gene	abundance
CASRRGGRDNSPPHF	TGTGCCAGCAGACGCGGGGGCCGCGATAATTCACCCCCCCACTTT	TRBJ1-6	NA	TRBV6-5	NA
CASNTQGAVYEQYF	TGTGCCAGCAATACACAGGGGGCCGTATACGAGCAGTACTTC	TRBJ2-7	TRBD1	TRBV6-2/TRBV6-3	few
CASSPGTGANGEQYF	TGTGCCAGCAGTCCCGGGACAGGGGCTAACGGCGAGCAGTACTTC	TRBJ2-7	TRBD1	TRBV27	few
CASSSLALAGGPEETQYF	TGTGCCAGCAGTTCCCTAGCTCTAGCGGGAGGGCCGGAGGAGACCCAGTACTTC	TRBJ2-5	TRBD2	TRBV12-3/TRBV12-4	NA
CASSERSGRTDTQYF	TGTGCCAGCAGTGAACGGAGCGGACGCACAGATACGCAGTATTTT	TRBJ2-3	NA	TRBV25-1	few
CASSITGYPSEQYF	TGTGCCAGCAGCATTACAGGATACCCTAGCGAGCAGTACTTC	TRBJ2-7	NA	TRBV11-2	NA
CAGSSAGFGKEQFF	TGTGCCGGCAGCTCGGCAGGCTTCGGGAAGGAGCAGTTCTTC	TRBJ2-1	NA	TRBV12-3/TRBV12-4	once
CASSLGVEGGVGNEQFF	TGTGCCAGCAGCTTAGGAGTCGAGGGGGGGGTCGGCAATGAGCAGTTCTTC	TRBJ2-1	NA	TRBV7-2	NA
CASSGTHGAYEQYF	TGTGCCAGCAGTGGAACCCACGGTGCCTACGAGCAGTACTTC	TRBJ2-7	NA	TRBV27	NA
CASSQDRLLSPGGYTF	TGTGCCAGCAGCCAAGACCGGCTTCTCTCCCCCGGTGGCTACACCTTC	TRBJ1-2	NA	TRBV4-2	NA
CASSPGLAKDTQYF	TGTGCCAGCAGCCCGGGACTAGCAAAGGATACGCAGTATTTT	TRBJ2-3	TRBD2	TRBV6-2/TRBV6-3	NA
CASSLDGFAGETQYF	TGTGCCAGCAGCTTAGACGGGTTCGCGGGAGAGACCCAGTACTTC	TRBJ2-5	NA	TRBV11-2	NA
CASRRQGVDTGELFF	TGTGCCAGCAGGAGGCAGGGGGTGGATACCGGGGAGCTGTTTTTT	TRBJ2-2	TRBD1	TRBV6-1	NA
CSARDLGLAGESYNEQYF	TGCAGTGCTAGAGATCTAGGACTAGCGGGGGAATCCTACAATGAGCAGTACTTC	TRBJ2-7	TRBD2	TRBV20-1	NA
CASSHPLRETLYGYTF	TGCGCCAGCAGCCATCCCCTTCGGGAAACACTATATGGCTACACCTTC	TRBJ1-2	NA	TRBV4-1	once
CASSTIRTGDAQYF	TGCGCCAGCAGTACGATCCGTACGGGAGATGCGCAGTATTTT	TRBJ2-3	NA	TRBV10-1	once
CSASRATGKSTEAFF	TGCAGTGCTAGCAGAGCCACAGGGAAGAGCACTGAAGCTTTCTTT	TRBJ1-1	NA	TRBV20-1	once
CASSQGSAGEAFF	TGTGCCAGCAGCCAAGGGTCGGCAGGCGAAGCTTTCTTT	TRBJ1-1	NA	TRBV3-1	NA
CATSDPSSGEKLFF	TGTGCCACCAGTGATCCTAGCTCTGGTGAAAAACTGTTTTTT	TRBJ1-4	NA	TRBV24-1	NA